Each of the 26 T cell receptor beta chains below was sequenced from the same sample in a study of blood T cell repertoires in COVID-19. This table comes from immunoSEQ multiplex PCR, and its TCRdb copy is limited to in-frame clones, with some not included. This sample has 49,000 or so clones; roughly four fifths occur once, and the top ten carry 7.4%. The sample was peripheral blood. The receptors derive from a man between 60 and 75 years old with active COVID-19.

This rearrangement joins TRBV28 to TRBJ2-7; 7 bases align to TRBD1. With 4 bases clipped from V and 2 bases from J, the junction kept 8 bases outside the gene matches. This CDR3 is 15 amino acids long. Germline values: CDR1 MDHEN, CDR2 SYDVKM. This chain's CDR3 is CASSSTGALTYEQYF. The CDR3 nucleotides read TGTGCCAGCAGTTCTACAGGGGCCCTAACCTACGAGCAGTACTTC.

The chain recombines TRBV5-6 with TRBJ1-5, with TRBD1 matching over 8 bases. Germline loops: CDR1 SGHDT, CDR2 YYEEEE. After removal of 0 bases from V and 4 bases from J, the junction contained 6 bases not matched to a gene. This CDR3 comprises 16 residues. The CDR3 protein is CASSLGHNRGNQPQHF. The CDR3 DNA sequence: TGTGCCAGCAGCTTGGGGCACAACAGGGGGAATCAGCCCCAGCATTTT.

V is TRBV18 and J is TRBJ2-7, with 9 bases matching TRBD2. Per the germline V gene, CDR1 is KGHSH and CDR2 is LQKENI. V dropped 1 base and J dropped 4; count of bases not matched to a gene: 2. The length of the CDR3 is 14 residues. CDR3: CASSPLAGVYEQYF. CDR3 nucleotide sequence: TGTGCCAGCTCACCACTAGCGGGAGTATACGAGCAGTACTTC.

This chain joins TRBV6-5 and TRBJ1-5, with 7 bases aligning to TRBD1. There are 15 residues in the CDR3. CDR1 and CDR2 from the germline V gene are MNHEY and SVGAGI. V lost 6 bases to trimming and J lost 4 bases; unmatched junction nucleotides: 9. CDR3 sequence reads: CASRVDRSLNQPQHF. CDR3 DNA: TGTGCCAGCAGGGTGGACAGGTCATTGAATCAGCCCCAGCATTTT.

Details on this clone: Mismatch with germline at one junction end may stem from a read error. The V and J genes are TRBV12-3 or TRBV12-4 and TRBJ1-5, with 8 bases identical to TRBD1. CDR3 length equals 11 residues. CDR3 nucleotide sequence: TGTGCCAGCAGTTCCCAGGGGGCTCCGGATTTT. It yields the protein CASSSQGAPDF.

This clone turned up a few times. This chain uses TRBV30 with TRBJ1-4; TRBD1 matches 8 bases. The J segment lost 12 bases and the V segment lost 2 bases, leaving 8 bases of the junction unmatched. CDR3 length equals 13 residues. The germline gives CDR1 GTSNPN, CDR2 SVGIG (reference sequence). The CDR3 region is CAWSSQTGAELFF. Written as DNA, the CDR3 is TGTGCCTGGAGTTCCCAGACAGGGGCGGAACTGTTTTTT.

The chain joins TRBV5-8 to TRBJ2-2, with 12 bases lining up with TRBD1. Germline values: CDR1 SGHTS, CDR2 YDEGEE. The CDR3 covers 15 residues. The ends lost 7 bases at V and 7 bases at J; junction bases unmatched: 8. The CDR3 sequence: CASLPGTGGIGELFF. CDR3 nucleotide sequence: TGTGCCAGCCTCCCCGGGACAGGGGGCATCGGGGAGCTGTTTTTT.

The chain recombines TRBV28 with TRBJ1-5; a possible D gene is TRBD1 (5 bases). CDR3 length: 17 amino acids. Germline-derived CDR1 and CDR2 are MDHEN and SYDVKM. V lost 6 bases and J lost 2, with 20 bases in between. The CDR3 loop reads CASSTQWGVTGNQPQHF. As DNA, the CDR3 is TGTGCCAGCAGCACCCAGTGGGGGGTCACCGGCAATCAGCCCCAGCATTTT.

The rearrangement joins TRBV2 to TRBJ2-2, with 12 bases that match TRBD1. V lost 6 bases to trimming and J lost 5 bases; unmatched junction nucleotides: 7. This CDR3 comprises 16 residues. Germline V CDR1 and CDR2: SNHLY, FYNNEI. Here the CDR3 reads CASRGQGAWGTGELFF. CDR3 in DNA: TGTGCCAGCAGGGGACAGGGGGCCTGGGGGACCGGGGAGCTGTTTTTT.

This chain joins TRBV27 and TRBJ2-1; 12 bases are a match to TRBD2. Per the germline V gene, CDR1 is MNHEY and CDR2 is SMNVEV (reference sequence). The CDR3 has 19 residues. Trimming removed 6 bases from V and 0 bases from J; junction bases left unmatched: 12. The CDR3: CASSAGLAGSWGSYNEQFF. The CDR3 DNA is TGTGCCAGCAGCGCCGGACTAGCGGGATCCTGGGGCTCCTACAATGAGCAGTTCTTC.

V usage is TRBV9 and J usage is TRBJ2-3, with TRBD2 identical over 10 bases. Germline CDR1 is SGDLS and CDR2 is YYNGEE. V lost 1 base, J lost 3 bases, and 8 bases stayed unmatched. The CDR3 is 17 residues long. For the CDR3, the DNA is TGTGCCAGCAGCGTATCAGGGAGCGGGGGGGCAACAGATACGCAGTATTTT. It encodes CASSVSGSGGATDTQYF.

The chain couples TRBV28 to TRBJ2-7, with a weak D call TRBD2 (5 bases). This CDR3 is 14 amino acids long. The germline V and J ends were trimmed by 7 bases and 0 bases, with 13 bases remaining between them. Per the germline V gene, CDR1 is MDHEN and CDR2 is SYDVKM. The CDR3 loop is CASKKEVSSYEQYF. In DNA, the CDR3 is TGTGCCAGCAAGAAGGAGGTAAGCTCCTACGAGCAGTACTTC.

In this sample, this clone turned up once. The chain joins TRBV7-3 to TRBJ2-1; 8 positions agree with TRBD2. The CDR3 covers 16 residues. Germline CDR1 and CDR2: SGHTA and FQGTGA. The V segment lost 5 bases and the J segment 3 bases; nucleotides outside the gene matches: 9. For the CDR3, the DNA is TGTGCCAGCAGCCATACGCGGGGGGTAAGCTACAATGAGCAGTTCTTC. Translation gives CASSHTRGVSYNEQFF.

V and J are TRBV5-1 and TRBJ2-3, with 8 positions matching TRBD2. CDR3 length: 15 amino acids. J gave up 5 bases and V 5 bases, and 10 bases lay outside the gene matches. CDR1 is SGHRS, CDR2 YFSETQ, per germline. DNA of the CDR3: TGCGCCAGCAGACCGGGACTAGGAACGGAAGATACGCAGTATTTT. Translated, it gives CASRPGLGTEDTQYF.

This chain links TRBV6-2 or TRBV6-3 with TRBJ2-7; D may be TRBD1 (5 bases). This CDR3 comprises 14 residues. Per germline, CDR1 MNHEY and CDR2 SVGEGT. Between the trimmed V and J ends, which lost 5 bases and 1 base, there was a span of 12 bases. This chain's CDR3 is CASSLRQTSYEQYF. The CDR3 DNA reads TGTGCCAGCAGTCTCCGACAGACATCCTACGAGCAGTACTTC.

This chain uses TRBV5-1 with TRBJ2-2; 7 nucleotides match TRBD1. V was pared by 6 bases and J by 4 bases, with 12 bases of the junction left unmatched. The germline V gene encodes CDR1 SGHRS and CDR2 YFSETQ. The CDR3 has 16 amino acids. In nucleotides, the CDR3 is TGCGCCAGCACTCGAGGAACAGGGGCGACCACCGGGGAGCTGTTTTTT. Translating gives CASTRGTGATTGELFF.

Comments on this clone: One end of the junction does not line up with germline, which may come from a read error. This chain connects TRBV15 to TRBJ2-1; TRBD2 is a possible D gene (5 bases). This CDR3 spans 16 amino acids. CDR1 is LNHNV and CDR2 is YYDKDF in the germline V gene (reference sequence). CDR3 DNA: TGTGCCACCAGGAGAGGGATCAGCGGTTCCTACAATGAGCAGTTCTTC. Amino acid sequence: CATRRGISGSYNEQFF.

This clone has more than one count but fewer than ten. The rearrangement uses TRBV20-1 and TRBJ1-2; no clear D gene. Germline V gene sequence: CDR1 DFQATT, CDR2 SNEGSKA (reference sequence). The CDR3 is 10 residues long. The V end lost 7 bases, the J end lost 5 bases, and 8 bases lay between the germline ends. The CDR3 is CSVFEYGYTF. Written as DNA, the CDR3 is TGCAGTGTTTTCGAGTATGGCTACACCTTC.

The chain links TRBV7-2 to TRBJ2-7; D is uncertain. The V and J ends lost 1 base and 7 bases respectively, with 11 bases between them. The CDR3 is made up of 13 amino acids. CDR1 SGHTA and CDR2 FQGNSA come from the germline V gene. CDR3 region: CASSLGRMWEQYF. The DNA of the CDR3 is TGTGCCAGCAGCTTAGGCAGAATGTGGGAGCAGTACTTC. The complete variable domain, with remaining parts taken from reference TRBV7-2 and TRBJ2-7, reads GAGVSQSPSNKVTEKGKDVELRCDPISGHTALYWYRQSLGQGLEFLIYFQGNSAPDKSGLPSDRFSAERTGGSVSTLTIQRTQQEDSAVYLCASSLGRMWEQYFGPGTRLTVT.

The count of this clone is one. The V and J genes are TRBV6-4 and TRBJ1-1; 10 nucleotides align to TRBD1. The CDR3 runs 14 residues. CDR1 is MRHNA, CDR2 SNTAGT, per germline. V lost 5 bases to trimming and J lost 5 bases; unmatched junction nucleotides: 5. CDR3 region: CASSPTGGMTEAFF. DNA of the CDR3: TGTGCCAGCAGTCCGACAGGGGGCATGACTGAAGCTTTCTTT.

The chain couples TRBV2 to TRBJ1-1; 7 nucleotides align to TRBD1. Germline V gene lookup returns CDR1 SNHLY and CDR2 FYNNEI. The CDR3 extends over 16 amino acids. Trimming at V came to 7 bases and at J to 1 base, leaving 12 bases not matched to a gene. CDR3 protein: CASNIGSGGWNTEAFF. CDR3 sequence (DNA): TGTGCCAGCAATATCGGGTCAGGGGGTTGGAACACTGAAGCTTTCTTT.

The chain uses TRBV7-8 and TRBJ1-2; D might be TRBD1 (6 bases). The V and J ends lost 5 bases and 4 bases respectively, with 11 bases between them. The CDR3 covers 13 residues. CDR1 SGHVS and CDR2 FQNEAQ come from the germline V gene. CDR3 residues: CASSPGQTYGYTF. Here the CDR3 DNA reads TGTGCCAGCAGCCCAGGACAGACCTATGGCTACACCTTC.

The chain combines TRBV28 with TRBJ2-4; D remains ambiguous. Trimming cost V 5 bases and J 0 bases, with 11 bases left between them. CDR3 size: 15 residues. The germline V gene encodes CDR1 MDHEN and CDR2 SYDVKM. The CDR3 is CASSAVLLAKNIQYF. CDR3 nucleotide sequence: TGTGCCAGCAGTGCCGTACTTCTAGCCAAAAACATTCAGTACTTC. The full variable domain, with the rest looked up from reference TRBV28 and TRBJ2-4, is DVKVTQSSRYLVKRTGEKVFLECVQDMDHENMFWYRQDPGLGLRLIYFSYDVKMKEKGDIPEGYSVSREKKERFSLILESASTNQTSMYLCASSAVLLAKNIQYFGAGTRLSVL.

The chain recombines TRBV7-2 with TRBJ2-3; D is unresolved. Germline V lookup: CDR1 SGHTA, CDR2 FQGNSA. This CDR3 contains 13 residues. Trimming took off 5 bases at V and 0 bases at J, with 6 bases between the two ends. CDR3 sequence: CASSPTSTDTQYF. CDR3 nucleotide sequence: TGTGCCAGCAGCCCGACAAGCACAGATACGCAGTATTTT.

J is TRBJ2-5 and V is TRBV18; D may be TRBD1 (5 bases). V gave up 1 base and J gave up 2 bases, with 8 bases separating them. The CDR3 runs to 14 residues. CDR1 and CDR2 (germline): KGHSH, LQKENI. The CDR3 spells CASSPRQGQETQYF. DNA for the CDR3: TGTGCCAGCTCACCACGGCAGGGACAAGAGACCCAGTACTTC.

The V gene is TRBV4-3, the J gene TRBJ2-1; 11 bases match TRBD2. CDR1 LGHNA and CDR2 YSLEER come from the germline V gene. V was pared by 4 bases and J by 4 bases, with 6 bases of the junction left unmatched. CDR3 length: 16 amino acids. The CDR3 protein is CASSPDGTSGYNEQFF. The DNA of the CDR3 is TGCGCCAGCAGCCCAGACGGGACTAGCGGTTACAATGAGCAGTTCTTC.